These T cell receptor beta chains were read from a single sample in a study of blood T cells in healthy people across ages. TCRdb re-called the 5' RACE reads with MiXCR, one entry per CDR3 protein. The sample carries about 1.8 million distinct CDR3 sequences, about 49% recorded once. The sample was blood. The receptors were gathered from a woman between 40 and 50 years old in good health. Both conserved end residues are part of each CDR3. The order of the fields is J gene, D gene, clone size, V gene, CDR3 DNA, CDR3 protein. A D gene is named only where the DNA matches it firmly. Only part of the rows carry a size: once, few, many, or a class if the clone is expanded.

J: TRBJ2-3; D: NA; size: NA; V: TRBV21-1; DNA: TGTGCCAGCAGCCCTCGACTAGCGGGGATTTACACAGATACGCAGTATTTT; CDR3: CASSPRLAGIYTDTQYF
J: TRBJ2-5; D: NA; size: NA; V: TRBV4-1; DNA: TGCGCCAGCAGCCAAGGACCAATTCAGGGTCCCTCCAAAAACGTTCAGTACTTC; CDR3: CASSQGPIQGPSKNVQYF
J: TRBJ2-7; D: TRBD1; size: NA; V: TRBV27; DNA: TGTGCCAGCGCCACGACAGGGTTCGAGCAGTACTTC; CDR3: CASATTGFEQYF
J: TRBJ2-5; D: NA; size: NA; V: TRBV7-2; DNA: TGTGCCAGCAGCGCACAAAAGACCCAGTACTTC; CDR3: CASSAQKTQYF
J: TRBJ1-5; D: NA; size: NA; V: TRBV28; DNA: TGTGCCAGCACGGTCCGGAGTCAGCCCCAGCATTTT; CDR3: CASTVRSQPQHF
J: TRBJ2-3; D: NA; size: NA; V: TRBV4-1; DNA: TGCGCCAGCAGCCAAGGAACACATCGCGGTAGCACAGATACGCAGTATTTT; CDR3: CASSQGTHRGSTDTQYF
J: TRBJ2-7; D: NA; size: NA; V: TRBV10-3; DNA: TGTGCCACCGGTACGTCCGAGCAGTACTTC; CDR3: CATGTSEQYF
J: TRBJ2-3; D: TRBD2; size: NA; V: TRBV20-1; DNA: TGCAGTGCTAGCGGCCGGCGGGGGGGCACAGATACGCAGTATTTT; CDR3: CSASGRRGGTDTQYF
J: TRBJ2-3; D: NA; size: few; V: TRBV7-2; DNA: TGTGCCAGCAGCTTGGCAGCGGGTAGCGGCCCAGATACGCAGTATTTT; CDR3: CASSLAAGSGPDTQYF
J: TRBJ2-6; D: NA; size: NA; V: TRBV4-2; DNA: TGTGCCAGCAGCCGGAATACAGGGAGTGGGGCCAACGTCCTGACTTTC; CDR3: CASSRNTGSGANVLTF
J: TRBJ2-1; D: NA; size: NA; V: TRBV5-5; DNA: TGTGCCAGCAGCTTTCGAAGTGGGAGCTCCTACAATGAGCAGTTCTTC; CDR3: CASSFRSGSSYNEQFF
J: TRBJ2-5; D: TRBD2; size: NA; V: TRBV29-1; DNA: TGCGGCGTTGCGTGGCCTAGCGGGGTACAGACCCAGTACTTC; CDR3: CGVAWPSGVQTQYF
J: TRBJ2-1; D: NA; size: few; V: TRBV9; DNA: TGTGCCAGCAGCGTAGTTGGGGGGGGCGACAGCTCCTACAATGAGCAGTTCTTC; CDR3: CASSVVGGGDSSYNEQFF
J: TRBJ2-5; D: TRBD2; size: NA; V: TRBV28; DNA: TGTGCCAGCAGTCCTGTAATCGGACTAGCGGGGGCGGGGACCCAGTACTTC; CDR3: CASSPVIGLAGAGTQYF
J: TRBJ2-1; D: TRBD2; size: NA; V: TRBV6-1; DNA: TGTGCCAGCAGTATTGCACCGATAGCGGGGGAGCACAATGAGCAGTTCTTC; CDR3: CASSIAPIAGEHNEQFF
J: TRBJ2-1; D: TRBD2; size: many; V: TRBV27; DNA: TGTGCCAGCAGCTTAAGTGCGGGGGGTTACAATGAGCAGTTCTTC; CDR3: CASSLSAGGYNEQFF
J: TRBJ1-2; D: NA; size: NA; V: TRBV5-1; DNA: TGCGCCAGCAGCCTATCGAGGAGTGATGGCTACACCTTC; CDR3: CASSLSRSDGYTF
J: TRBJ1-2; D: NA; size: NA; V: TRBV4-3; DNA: TGCGCCAGCAGCCAAGATATTCCTGATGGCAATCCCTATGGCTACACCTTC; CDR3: CASSQDIPDGNPYGYTF
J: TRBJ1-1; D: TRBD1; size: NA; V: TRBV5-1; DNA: TGCGCCAGCGGGACAGGGGGGCTCGGCACTGAAGCTTTCTTT; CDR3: CASGTGGLGTEAFF
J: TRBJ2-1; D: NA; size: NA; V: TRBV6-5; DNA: TGTGCCAGCAGTTACATGACACTAGCTGATGAGCAGTTCTTC; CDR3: CASSYMTLADEQFF
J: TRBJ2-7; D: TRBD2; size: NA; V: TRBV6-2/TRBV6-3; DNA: TGTGCCAGCAGTAAGGCGGGGGGGTACAATGAGCAGTACTTC; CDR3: CASSKAGGYNEQYF
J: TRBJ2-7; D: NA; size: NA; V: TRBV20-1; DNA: TGCAGTGCTGGTGGGGGGCACACCTACGAGCAGTACTTC; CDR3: CSAGGGHTYEQYF
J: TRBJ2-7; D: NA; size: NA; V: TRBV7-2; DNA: TGTGCCAGCAGCTTAGCGACACTAGCAACGGGCCACGAGCAGTACTTC; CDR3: CASSLATLATGHEQYF
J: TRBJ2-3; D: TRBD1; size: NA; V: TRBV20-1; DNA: TGCAGTGCTGCGCGAATGGACAGGGGGAGAGATACGCAGTATTTT; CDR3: CSAARMDRGRDTQYF
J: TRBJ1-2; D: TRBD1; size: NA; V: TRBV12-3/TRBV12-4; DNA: TGTGCCAGCAGTTACGGAGTGACAGGGGACTATGGCTACACCTTC; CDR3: CASSYGVTGDYGYTF
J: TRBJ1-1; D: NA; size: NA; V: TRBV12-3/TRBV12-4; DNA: TGTGCCAGCAGTCCAGGTCGTGCGGCTTTCTTT; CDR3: CASSPGRAAFF
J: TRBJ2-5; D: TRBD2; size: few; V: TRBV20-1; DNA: TGCAGTGCTAGAGATCAGGCGGGGGGAACGGAGACCCAGTACTTC; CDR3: CSARDQAGGTETQYF
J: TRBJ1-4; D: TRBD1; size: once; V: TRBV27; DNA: TGTGCCAGCAGCCAATGGGACAGAACTAATGAAAAACTGTTTTTT; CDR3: CASSQWDRTNEKLFF
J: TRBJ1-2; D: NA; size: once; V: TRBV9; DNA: TGTGCCAGCAGCGTAGGGTTTCGCGGCGGCTACACCTTC; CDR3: CASSVGFRGGYTF
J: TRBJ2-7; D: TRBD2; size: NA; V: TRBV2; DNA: TGTGCCGCCCAAAAAGAGAATAGCGGGGTCTACGAGCAGTACTTC; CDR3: CAAQKENSGVYEQYF
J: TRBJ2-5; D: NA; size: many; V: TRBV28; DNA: TGTGCCAGCAGTTTCGGCGGGGCCCAGTACTTC; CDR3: CASSFGGAQYF
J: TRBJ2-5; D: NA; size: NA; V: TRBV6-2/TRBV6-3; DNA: TGTGCCAGCAGACTCGGGACCGCCATTAACCAAGAGACCCAGTACTTC; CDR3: CASRLGTAINQETQYF
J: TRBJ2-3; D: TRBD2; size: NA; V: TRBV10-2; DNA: TGCGCCAGCAGTCCTGCGGCGGGGGGGCAAGATACGCAGTATTTT; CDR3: CASSPAAGGQDTQYF
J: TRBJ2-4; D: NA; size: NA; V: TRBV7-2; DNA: TGTGCCGAAGGTGTGCAGTACTTC; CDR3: CAEGVQYF
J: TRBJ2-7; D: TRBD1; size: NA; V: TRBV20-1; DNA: TGCAGTGCTGCCCGGGACAGGGTACCCTACGAGCAGTACTTC; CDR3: CSAARDRVPYEQYF
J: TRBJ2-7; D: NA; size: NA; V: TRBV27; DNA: TGTGCCAGCAGGCCGGCAGGGGTCAACGAGCAGTACTTC; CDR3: CASRPAGVNEQYF
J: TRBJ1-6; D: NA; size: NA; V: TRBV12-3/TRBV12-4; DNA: TGTGCCAGCAGTGGCCCTGGGGGCCCTCCCCACTTT; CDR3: CASSGPGGPPHF
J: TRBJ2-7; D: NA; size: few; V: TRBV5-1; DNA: TGCGCCAGCAGCCCGGACGGCATTTCCTACGAGCAGTACTTC; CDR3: CASSPDGISYEQYF
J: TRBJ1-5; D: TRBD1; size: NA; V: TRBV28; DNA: TGTGCCAGCAGTTCTTTTGCCAGGGGGGATCAGCCCCAGCATTTT; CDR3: CASSSFARGDQPQHF
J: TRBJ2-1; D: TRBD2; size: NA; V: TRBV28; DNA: TGTGCCAGCAGGGCTAGCGGGGGGACGATGAATGAGCAGTTCTTC; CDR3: CASRASGGTMNEQFF
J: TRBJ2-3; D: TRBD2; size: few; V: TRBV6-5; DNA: TGTGCCAGCAGTTCCAGGACTAGCGGGGGTCCAGATACGCAGTATTTT; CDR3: CASSSRTSGGPDTQYF
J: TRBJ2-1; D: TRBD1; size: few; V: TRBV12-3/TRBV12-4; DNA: TGTGCCAGCACCATTGACAGGGGGCTATACAATGAGCAGTTCTTC; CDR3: CASTIDRGLYNEQFF
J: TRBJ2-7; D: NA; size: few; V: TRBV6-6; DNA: TGTGCCAGCACCGGCTATACCTACGAGCAGTACTTC; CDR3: CASTGYTYEQYF
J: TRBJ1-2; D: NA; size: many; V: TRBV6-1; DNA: TGTGCCAGCAGTGAAGGGTGGAGCGGCTATGGCTACACCTTC; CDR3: CASSEGWSGYGYTF
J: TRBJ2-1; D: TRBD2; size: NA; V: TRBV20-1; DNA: TGCAGTGCTAGTTCCCAGCGGGGGGGCAGCGATGAGCAGTTCTTC; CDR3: CSASSQRGGSDEQFF
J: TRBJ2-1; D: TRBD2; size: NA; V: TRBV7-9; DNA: TGTGCCAGCAGCTCGACTAGCGGGCGGATCTACAATGAGCAGTTCTTC; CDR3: CASSSTSGRIYNEQFF